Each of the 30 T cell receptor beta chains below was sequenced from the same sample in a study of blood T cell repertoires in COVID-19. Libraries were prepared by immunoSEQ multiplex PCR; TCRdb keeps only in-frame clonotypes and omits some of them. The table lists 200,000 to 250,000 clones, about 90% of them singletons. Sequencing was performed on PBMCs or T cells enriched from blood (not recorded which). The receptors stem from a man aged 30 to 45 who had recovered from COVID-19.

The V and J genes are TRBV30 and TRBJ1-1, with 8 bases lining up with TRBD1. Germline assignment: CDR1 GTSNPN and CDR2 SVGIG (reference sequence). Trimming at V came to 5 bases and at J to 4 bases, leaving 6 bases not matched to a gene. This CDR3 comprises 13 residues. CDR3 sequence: CAWGQGVVTEAFF. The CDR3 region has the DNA TGTGCCTGGGGACAGGGTGTGGTCACTGAAGCTTTCTTT.

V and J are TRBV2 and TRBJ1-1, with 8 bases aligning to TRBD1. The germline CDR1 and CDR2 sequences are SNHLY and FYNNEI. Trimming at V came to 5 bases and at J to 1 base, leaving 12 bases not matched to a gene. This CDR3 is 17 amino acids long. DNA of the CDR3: TGTGCCAGCAGTCAGCTCCGGACAGGGATCACGAACACTGAAGCTTTCTTT. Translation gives CASSQLRTGITNTEAFF. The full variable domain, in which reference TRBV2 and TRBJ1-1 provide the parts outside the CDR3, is EPEVTQTPSHQVTQMGQEVILRCVPISNHLYFYWYRQILGQKVEFLVSFYNNEISEKSEIFDDQFSVERPDGSNFTLKIRSTKLEDSAMYFCASSQLRTGITNTEAFFGQGTRLTVV.

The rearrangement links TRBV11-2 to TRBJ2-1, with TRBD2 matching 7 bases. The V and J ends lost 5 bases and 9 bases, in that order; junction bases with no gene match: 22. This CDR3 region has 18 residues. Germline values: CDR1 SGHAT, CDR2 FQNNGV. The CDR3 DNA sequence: TGTGCCAGCAGCCCCAGCCCCTCCCGACTAGCTTTGACCCCTGAGCAGTTCTTC. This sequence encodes CASSPSPSRLALTPEQFF.

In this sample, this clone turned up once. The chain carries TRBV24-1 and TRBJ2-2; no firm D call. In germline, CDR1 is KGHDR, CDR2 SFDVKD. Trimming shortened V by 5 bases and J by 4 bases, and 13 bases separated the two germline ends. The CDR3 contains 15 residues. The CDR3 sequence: CATSAYRGSTGELFF. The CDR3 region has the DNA TGTGCCACCAGTGCGTATAGAGGCAGCACCGGGGAGCTGTTTTTT.

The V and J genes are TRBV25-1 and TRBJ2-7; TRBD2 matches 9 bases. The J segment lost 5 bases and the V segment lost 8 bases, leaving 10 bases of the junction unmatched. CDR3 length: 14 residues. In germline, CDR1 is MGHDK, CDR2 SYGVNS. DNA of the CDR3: TGTGCCAGCTCGCCGGGACTAGCCACTCACGAGCAGTACTTC. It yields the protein CASSPGLATHEQYF.

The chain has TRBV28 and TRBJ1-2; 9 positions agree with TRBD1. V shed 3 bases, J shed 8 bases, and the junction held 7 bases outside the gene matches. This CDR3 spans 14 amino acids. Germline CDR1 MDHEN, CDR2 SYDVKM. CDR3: CASSLGQGKSGYTF. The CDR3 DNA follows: TGTGCCAGCAGTTTGGGACAGGGTAAGAGCGGCTACACCTTC.

The CDR3 coding sequence is TGTGCCAGCCGAGCAGGGGAGGGACGCTATAATTCACCCCTCCACTTT. This encodes CASRAGEGRYNSPLHF. V usage is TRBV2 and J usage is TRBJ1-6; D perhaps matches TRBD1 (6 bases). Germline lookup yields CDR1 SNHLY and CDR2 FYNNEI. This CDR3 is built from 16 residues. The V and J ends lost 8 bases and 3 bases respectively, with 17 bases between them.

For the CDR3, the DNA is TGTGCCAGCAGCAGGACTGGACAGGGAGAAAAACTGTTTTTT. Its protein is CASSRTGQGEKLFF. The chain joins TRBV5-5 to TRBJ1-4; TRBD1 agrees at 8 bases. In germline, CDR1 is SGHKS, CDR2 YYEKEE (reference sequence). CDR3 length: 14 residues. The V gene end was trimmed by 4 bases and the J gene end by 8 bases; junction bases not matched to a gene: 7.

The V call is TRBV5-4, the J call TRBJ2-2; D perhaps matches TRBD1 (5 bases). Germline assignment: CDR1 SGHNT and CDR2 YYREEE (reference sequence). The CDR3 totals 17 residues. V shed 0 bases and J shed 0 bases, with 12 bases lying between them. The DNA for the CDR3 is TGTGCCAGCAGCTTGGGATCTAGGGGCGCGAACACCGGGGAGCTGTTTTTT. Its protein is CASSLGSRGANTGELFF.

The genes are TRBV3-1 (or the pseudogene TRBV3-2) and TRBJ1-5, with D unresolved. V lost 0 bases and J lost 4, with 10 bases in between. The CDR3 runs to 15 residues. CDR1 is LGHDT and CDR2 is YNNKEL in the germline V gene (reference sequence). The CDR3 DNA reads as TGTGCCAGCAGCCAAGATCCCGCGGTAAATCAGCCCCAGCATTTT. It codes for CASSQDPAVNQPQHF.

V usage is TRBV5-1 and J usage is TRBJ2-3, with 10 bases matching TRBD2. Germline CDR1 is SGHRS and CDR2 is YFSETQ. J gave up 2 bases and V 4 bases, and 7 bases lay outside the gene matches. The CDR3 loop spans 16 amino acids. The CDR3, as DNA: TGCGCCAGCAGCGGGGCGGGACTAGCGTACACAGATACGCAGTATTTT. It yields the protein CASSGAGLAYTDTQYF.

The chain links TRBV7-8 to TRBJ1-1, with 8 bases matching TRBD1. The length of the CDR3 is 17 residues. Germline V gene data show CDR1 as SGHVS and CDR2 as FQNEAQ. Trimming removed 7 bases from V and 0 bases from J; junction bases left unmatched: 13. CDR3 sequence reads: CASTQAAGGSMNTEAFF. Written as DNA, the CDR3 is TGTGCCAGCACCCAGGCGGCAGGGGGCTCTATGAACACTGAAGCTTTCTTT.

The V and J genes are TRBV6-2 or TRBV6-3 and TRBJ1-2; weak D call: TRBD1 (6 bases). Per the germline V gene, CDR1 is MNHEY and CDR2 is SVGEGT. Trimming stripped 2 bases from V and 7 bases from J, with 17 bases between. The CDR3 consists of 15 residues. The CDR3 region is CASSYPFRGLSGYTF. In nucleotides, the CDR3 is TGTGCCAGCAGTTACCCATTCAGGGGTTTGTCTGGCTACACCTTC.

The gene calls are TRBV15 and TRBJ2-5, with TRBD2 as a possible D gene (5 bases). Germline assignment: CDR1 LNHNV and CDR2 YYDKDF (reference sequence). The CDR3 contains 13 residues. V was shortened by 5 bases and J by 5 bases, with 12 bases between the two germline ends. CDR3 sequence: CATSLRTQETQYF. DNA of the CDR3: TGTGCCACCAGCCTCAGGACTCAGGAGACCCAGTACTTC. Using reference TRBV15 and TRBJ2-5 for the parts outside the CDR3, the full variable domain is DAMVIQNPRYQVTQFGKPVTLSCSQTLNHNVMYWYQQKSSQAPKLLFHYYDKDFNNEADTPDNFQSRRPNTSFCFLDIRSPGLGDTAMYLCATSLRTQETQYFGPGTRLLVL.

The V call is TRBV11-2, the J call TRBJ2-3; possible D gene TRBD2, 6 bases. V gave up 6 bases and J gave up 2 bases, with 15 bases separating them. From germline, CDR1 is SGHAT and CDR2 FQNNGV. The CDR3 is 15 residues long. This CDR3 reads CASRRTTRPTDTQYF. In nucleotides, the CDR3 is TGTGCCAGCAGGCGTACGACTAGGCCCACAGATACGCAGTATTTT.

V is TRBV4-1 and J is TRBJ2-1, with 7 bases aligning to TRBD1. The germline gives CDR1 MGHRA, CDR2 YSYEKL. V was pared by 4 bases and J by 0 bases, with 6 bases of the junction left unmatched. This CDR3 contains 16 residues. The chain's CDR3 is CASSRVPGGSYNEQFF. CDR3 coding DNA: TGCGCCAGCAGCCGGGTTCCAGGGGGCTCCTACAATGAGCAGTTCTTC.

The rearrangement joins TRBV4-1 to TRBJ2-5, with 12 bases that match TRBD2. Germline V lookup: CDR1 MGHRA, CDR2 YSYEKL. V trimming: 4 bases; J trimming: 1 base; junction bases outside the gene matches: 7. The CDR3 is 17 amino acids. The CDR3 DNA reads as TGCGCCAGCAGCCTTTGGGGGACTAGCGGGCCCCAAGAGACCCAGTACTTC. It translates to CASSLWGTSGPQETQYF.

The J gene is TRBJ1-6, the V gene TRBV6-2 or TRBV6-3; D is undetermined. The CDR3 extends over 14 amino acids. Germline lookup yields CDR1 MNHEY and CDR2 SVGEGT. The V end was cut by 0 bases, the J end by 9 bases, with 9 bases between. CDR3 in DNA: TGTGCCAGCAGTTACTCCGTGCGTGGTTCACCCCTCCACTTT. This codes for CASSYSVRGSPLHF.

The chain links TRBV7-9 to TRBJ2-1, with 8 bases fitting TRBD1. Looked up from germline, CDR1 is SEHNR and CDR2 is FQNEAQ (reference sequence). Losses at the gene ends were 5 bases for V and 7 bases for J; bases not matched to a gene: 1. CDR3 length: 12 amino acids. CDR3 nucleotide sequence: TGTGCCAGCAGCCGACAGGGGAATGAGCAGTTCTTC. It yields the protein CASSRQGNEQFF.

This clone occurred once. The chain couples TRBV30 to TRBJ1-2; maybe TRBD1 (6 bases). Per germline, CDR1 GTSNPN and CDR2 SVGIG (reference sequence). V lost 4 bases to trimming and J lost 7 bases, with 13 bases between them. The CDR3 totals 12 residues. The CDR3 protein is CAWTGTGFGYTF. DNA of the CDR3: TGTGCCTGGACGGGAACAGGGTTTGGCTACACCTTC.

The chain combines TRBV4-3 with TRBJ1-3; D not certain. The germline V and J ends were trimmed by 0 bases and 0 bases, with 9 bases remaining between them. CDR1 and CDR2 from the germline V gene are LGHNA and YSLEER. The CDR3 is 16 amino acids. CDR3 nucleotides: TGCGCCAGCAGCCAAGATCCGAGTTCCTCTGGAAACACCATATATTTT. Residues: CASSQDPSSSGNTIYF.

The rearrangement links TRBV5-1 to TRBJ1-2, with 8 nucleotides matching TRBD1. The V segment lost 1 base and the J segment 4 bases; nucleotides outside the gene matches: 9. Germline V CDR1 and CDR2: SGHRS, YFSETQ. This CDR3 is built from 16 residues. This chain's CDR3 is CASSLLSPGQGYGYTF. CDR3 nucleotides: TGCGCCAGCAGCTTGTTAAGTCCCGGACAGGGCTATGGCTACACCTTC. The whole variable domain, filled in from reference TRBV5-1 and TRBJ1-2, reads KAGVTQTPRYLIKTRGQQVTLSCSPISGHRSVSWYQQTPGQGLQFLFEYFSETQRNKGNFPGRFSGRQFSNSRSEMNVSTLELGDSALYLCASSLLSPGQGYGYTFGSGTRLTVV.

The CDR3 DNA is TGTGCCAGCAGAAGGACAGGGGAGGGCTATGGCTACACCTTC. Its translation: CASRRTGEGYGYTF. The chain uses TRBV2 and TRBJ1-2, with TRBD1 identical over 9 bases. The CDR3 is made up of 14 amino acids. CDR1 is SNHLY and CDR2 is FYNNEI in the germline V gene. V shed 6 bases and J 4 bases; nucleotides not matched to a gene: 6.

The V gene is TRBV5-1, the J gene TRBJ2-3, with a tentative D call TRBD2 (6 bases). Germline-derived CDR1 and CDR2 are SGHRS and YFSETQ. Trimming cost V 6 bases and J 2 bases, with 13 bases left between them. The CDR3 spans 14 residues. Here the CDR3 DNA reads TGCGCCAGCAACGAGGGAGGATACACAGATACGCAGTATTTT. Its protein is CASNEGGYTDTQYF.

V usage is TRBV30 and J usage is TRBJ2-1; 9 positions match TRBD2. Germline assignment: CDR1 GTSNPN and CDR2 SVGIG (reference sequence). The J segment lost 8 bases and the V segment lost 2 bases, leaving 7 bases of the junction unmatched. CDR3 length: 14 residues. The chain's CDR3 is CAWSLAGDADEQFF. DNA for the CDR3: TGTGCCTGGAGTTTAGCGGGAGACGCGGATGAGCAGTTCTTC.

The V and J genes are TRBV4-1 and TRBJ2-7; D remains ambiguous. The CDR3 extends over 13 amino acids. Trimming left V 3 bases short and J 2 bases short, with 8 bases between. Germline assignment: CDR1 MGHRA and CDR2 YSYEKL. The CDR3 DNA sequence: TGCGCCAGCAGCCAGGCGGAAGCCTACGAGCAGTACTTC. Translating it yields CASSQAEAYEQYF.

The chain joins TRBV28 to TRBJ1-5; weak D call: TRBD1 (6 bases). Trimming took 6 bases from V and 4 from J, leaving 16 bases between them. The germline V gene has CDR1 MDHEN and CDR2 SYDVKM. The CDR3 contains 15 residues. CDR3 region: CASRRRTATNQPQHF. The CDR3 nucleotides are TGTGCCAGCAGGCGACGGACAGCTACTAATCAGCCCCAGCATTTT. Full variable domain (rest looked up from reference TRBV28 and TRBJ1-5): DVKVTQSSRYLVKRTGEKVFLECVQDMDHENMFWYRQDPGLGLRLIYFSYDVKMKEKGDIPEGYSVSREKKERFSLILESASTNQTSMYLCASRRRTATNQPQHFGDGTRLSIL.

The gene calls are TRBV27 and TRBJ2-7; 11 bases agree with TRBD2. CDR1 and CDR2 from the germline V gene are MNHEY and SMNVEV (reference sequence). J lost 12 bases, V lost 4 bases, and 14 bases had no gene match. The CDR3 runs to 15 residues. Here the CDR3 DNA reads TGTGCCAGCAGTTCACGGAGACTAGCGGGATTCGAGGGGTACTTC. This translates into CASSSRRLAGFEGYF.

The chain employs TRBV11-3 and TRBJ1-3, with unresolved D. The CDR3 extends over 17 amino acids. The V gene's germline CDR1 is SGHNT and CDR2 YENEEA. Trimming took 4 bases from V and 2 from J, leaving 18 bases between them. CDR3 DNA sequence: TGTGCCAGCAGCTACCCGGAGGGAGGGTCGGCTGGAAACACCATATATTTT. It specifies CASSYPEGGSAGNTIYF.

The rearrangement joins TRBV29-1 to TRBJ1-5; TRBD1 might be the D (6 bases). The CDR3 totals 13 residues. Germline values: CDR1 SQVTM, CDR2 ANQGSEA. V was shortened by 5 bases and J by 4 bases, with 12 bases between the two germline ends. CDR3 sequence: CSVLWTENQPQHF. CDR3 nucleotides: TGCAGCGTTCTTTGGACAGAAAATCAGCCCCAGCATTTT. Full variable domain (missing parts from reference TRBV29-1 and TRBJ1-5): SAVISQKPSRDICQRGTSLTIQCQVDSQVTMMFWYRQQPGQSLTLIATANQGSEATYESGFVIDKFPISRPNLTFSTLTVSNMSPEDSSIYLCSVLWTENQPQHFGDGTRLSIL.